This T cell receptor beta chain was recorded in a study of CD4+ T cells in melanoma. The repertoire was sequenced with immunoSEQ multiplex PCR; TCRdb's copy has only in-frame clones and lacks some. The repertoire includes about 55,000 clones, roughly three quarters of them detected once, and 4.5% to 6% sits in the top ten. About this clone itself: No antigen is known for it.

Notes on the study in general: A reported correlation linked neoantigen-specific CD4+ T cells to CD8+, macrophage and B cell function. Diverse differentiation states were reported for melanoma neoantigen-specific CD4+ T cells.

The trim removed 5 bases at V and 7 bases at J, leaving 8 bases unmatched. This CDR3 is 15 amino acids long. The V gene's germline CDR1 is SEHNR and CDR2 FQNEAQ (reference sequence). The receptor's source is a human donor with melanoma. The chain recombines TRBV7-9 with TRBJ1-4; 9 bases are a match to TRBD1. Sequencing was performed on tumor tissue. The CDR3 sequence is CASSHGDREAEKLFF. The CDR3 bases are TGTGCCAGCAGCCACGGGGACAGGGAGGCTGAAAAACTGTTTTTT.